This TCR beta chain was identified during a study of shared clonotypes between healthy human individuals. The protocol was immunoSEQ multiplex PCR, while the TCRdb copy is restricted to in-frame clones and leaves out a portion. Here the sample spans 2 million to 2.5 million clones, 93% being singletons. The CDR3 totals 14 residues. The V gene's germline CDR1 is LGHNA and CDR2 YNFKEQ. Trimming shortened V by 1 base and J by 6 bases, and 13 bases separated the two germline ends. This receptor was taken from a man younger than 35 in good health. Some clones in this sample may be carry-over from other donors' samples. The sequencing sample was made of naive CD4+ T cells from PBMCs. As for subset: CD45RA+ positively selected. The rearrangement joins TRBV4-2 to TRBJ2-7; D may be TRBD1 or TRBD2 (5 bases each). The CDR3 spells CASSQVGVSTEQYF. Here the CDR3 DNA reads TGTGCCAGCAGCCAAGTGGGGGTATCTACCGAGCAGTACTTC.